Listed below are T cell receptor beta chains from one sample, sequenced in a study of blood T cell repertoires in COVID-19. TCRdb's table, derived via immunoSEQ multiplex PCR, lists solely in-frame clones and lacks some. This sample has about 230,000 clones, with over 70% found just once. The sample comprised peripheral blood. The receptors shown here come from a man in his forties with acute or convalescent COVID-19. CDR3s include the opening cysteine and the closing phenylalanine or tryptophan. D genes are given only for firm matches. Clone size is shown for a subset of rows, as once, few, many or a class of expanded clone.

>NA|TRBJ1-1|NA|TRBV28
TGTGCCAGCTACTCAGGGTCGGACACTGAAGCTTTCTTT
CASYSGSDTEAFF
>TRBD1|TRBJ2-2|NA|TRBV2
TGTGCCAGCGGGAGACAGGGTTACACCGGGGAGCTGTTTTTT
CASGRQGYTGELFF
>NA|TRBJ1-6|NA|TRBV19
TGTGCCAGTGGGGAACAGGGAAATTCACCCCTCCACTTT
CASGEQGNSPLHF
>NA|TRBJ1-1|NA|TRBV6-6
TGTGCCAGCAAAAAGGGGAGGGGCTCCATGAACACTGAAGCTTTCTTT
CASKKGRGSMNTEAFF
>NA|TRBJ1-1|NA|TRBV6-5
TGTGCCAGCAGTATCGTCTCCGGGGGGAACACTGAAGCTTTCTTT
CASSIVSGGNTEAFF
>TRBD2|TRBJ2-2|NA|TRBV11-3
TGTGCCAGCAGCCTCAGCGGGAGCAGTTACCCCGGGGAGCTGTTTTTT
CASSLSGSSYPGELFF
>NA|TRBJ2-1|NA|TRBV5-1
TGCGCCAGCAGCTTGAGGGGAATAACCTACAATGAGCAGTTCTTC
CASSLRGITYNEQFF
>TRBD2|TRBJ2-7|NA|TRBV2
TGTGCCAGCAACCAACGTCGTGGCGGGAGGTCCCCCTACGAGCAGTACTTC
CASNQRRGGRSPYEQYF
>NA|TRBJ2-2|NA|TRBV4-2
TGTGCCAGCAGCCAAGATCTGGAGGGTGAGCTGTTTTTT
CASSQDLEGELFF
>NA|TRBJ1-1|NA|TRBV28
TGTGCCAGCTGTACATCGAACACTGAAGCTTTCTTT
CASCTSNTEAFF
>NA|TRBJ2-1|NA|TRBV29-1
TGCAGCGCAAGAGAGGGATTGAGTGAGCAGTTCTTC
CSAREGLSEQFF
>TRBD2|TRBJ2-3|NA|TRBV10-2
TGCGCCAGCCAACTTCAACTAGCGGGGGGAGATACGCAGTATTTT
CASQLQLAGGDTQYF
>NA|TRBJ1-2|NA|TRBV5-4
TGTGCCAGCAGCCAGGGACATACCTATGGCTACACCTTC
CASSQGHTYGYTF
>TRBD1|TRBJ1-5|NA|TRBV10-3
TGTGCCACGCACAGGGGCGAGGATCAGCCCCAGCATTTT
CATHRGEDQPQHF
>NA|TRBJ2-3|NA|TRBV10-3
TGTGCCATCAGTGAACATAGCGCAGATACGCAGTATTTT
CAISEHSADTQYF
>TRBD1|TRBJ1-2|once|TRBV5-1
TGCGCCAGCAGCTTGGGGGGACAGTTTCAAGGCTACACCTTC
CASSLGGQFQGYTF
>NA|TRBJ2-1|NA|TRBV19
TGTGCCAGTAGCCCACGACGGGAGCAAGGTGAGCAGTTCTTC
CASSPRREQGEQFF
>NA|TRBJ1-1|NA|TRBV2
TGTGCCAGCAGTGAACGACAGTATGAAGCTTTCTTT
CASSERQYEAFF
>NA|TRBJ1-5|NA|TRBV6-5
TGTGCCAGCCACAGAGGGGGGGTTAATCAGCCCCAGCATTTT
CASHRGGVNQPQHF
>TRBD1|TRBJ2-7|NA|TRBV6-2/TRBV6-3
TGTGCCAGCAGTTACTCGAGTGGGACAGGGGGGAGACACGAGCAGTACTTC
CASSYSSGTGGRHEQYF
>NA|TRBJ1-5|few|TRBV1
TGCACCAGCACCCCAGGAAATCAGCCCCAGCATTTT
CTSTPGNQPQHF
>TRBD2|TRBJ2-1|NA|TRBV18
TGTGCCAGCTCCGGACTAGCGGGAAGATGGGATGAGCAGTTCTTC
CASSGLAGRWDEQFF
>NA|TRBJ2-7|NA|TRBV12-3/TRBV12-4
TGTGCCAGCAGCTTCAATAGCTACGAGCAGTACTTC
CASSFNSYEQYF
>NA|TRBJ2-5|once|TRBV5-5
TGTGCCAGCAGCTCCGGGACTGGGGGATTGGAGACCCAGTACTTC
CASSSGTGGLETQYF
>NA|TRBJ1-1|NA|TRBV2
TGTGCCAGCGTCGTTGAGGGTAACACTGAAGCTTTCTTT
CASVVEGNTEAFF
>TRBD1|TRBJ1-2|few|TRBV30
TGTGCCTGGAGTGTACCCCGGACAGGGAACTATGGCTACACCTTC
CAWSVPRTGNYGYTF
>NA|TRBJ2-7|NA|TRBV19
TGTGCCAGTAGTACTAGGGGGTCAACCTACGAGCAGTACTTC
CASSTRGSTYEQYF
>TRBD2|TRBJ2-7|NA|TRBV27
TGTGCCAGCGCACAGTGGACTAGCGGGAGATACGAGCAGTACTTC
CASAQWTSGRYEQYF
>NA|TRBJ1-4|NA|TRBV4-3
TGCGCCAGCAGCCAATTCGCAACTAATGAAAAACTGTTTTTT
CASSQFATNEKLFF
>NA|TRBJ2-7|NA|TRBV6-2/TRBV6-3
TGTGCCAGCAGTTACCACGGGAGAACCTACGAGCAGTACTTC
CASSYHGRTYEQYF
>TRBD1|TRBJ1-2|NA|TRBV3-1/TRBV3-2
TGTGCCAGCAGCCGATTCGACAGGGGACCTACCTATGGCTACACCTTC
CASSRFDRGPTYGYTF
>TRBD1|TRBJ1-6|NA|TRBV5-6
TGTGCCAGCAGCGACCATTACCGGGACAGGGGGCTAGATTCACCCCTCCACTTT
CASSDHYRDRGLDSPLHF
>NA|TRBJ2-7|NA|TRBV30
TGTGCCTGGAGTGACGCCAGGGTCAGGGGATCCTACGAGCAGTACTTC
CAWSDARVRGSYEQYF
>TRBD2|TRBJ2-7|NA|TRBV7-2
TGTGCCAGCAGCTTTAGAGCGGGAGGCTTGAGGTACGAGCAGTACTTC
CASSFRAGGLRYEQYF